The TCR beta chain under discussion was sequenced for a study of T-cell reconstitution after alpha-beta-depleted transplantation in children. Study-wide findings and caveats: A year post-transplant, T-cell counts and diversity derived mostly from newly produced T cells. Some patients' high day-60 TCRbeta diversity was traced to surviving recipient T cells and thymic progenitors. There were reportedly several hundred expanded graft clones from which alpha-beta T cells came about two months after transplant.

This clonotype was observed at least ten times. Antigen specificity is unknown. Construction of the TCRbeta library involved unique molecular identifiers. MiXCR, applied by TCRdb to the PCR reads, yields one record per CDR3 protein. This sample carries about 1,000,000 distinct CDR3 sequences, 25% to 30% of them seen once, and the ten largest clones take more than 25%. The CDR3 covers 15 residues. Per the germline V gene, CDR1 is SGDLS and CDR2 is YYNGEE. V lost 3 bases and J 0 bases, leaving 13 bases between the germline ends. The starting material was PBMCs, mostly from graft donor cells, obtained 360 days after TCRalphabeta/CD19-depleted stem cell transplant. The TCR was taken from a boy in the first two years of life who had a stem cell transplant for SCID, so the T cells may come from the graft donor. This chain connects TRBV9 to TRBJ2-7; D may correspond to TRBD1 or TRBD2 (5 bases each). CDR3 amino acids: CASSGRDGSSYEQYF. CDR3 in DNA: TGTGCCAGCAGCGGTAGGGACGGTAGCTCCTACGAGCAGTACTTC.